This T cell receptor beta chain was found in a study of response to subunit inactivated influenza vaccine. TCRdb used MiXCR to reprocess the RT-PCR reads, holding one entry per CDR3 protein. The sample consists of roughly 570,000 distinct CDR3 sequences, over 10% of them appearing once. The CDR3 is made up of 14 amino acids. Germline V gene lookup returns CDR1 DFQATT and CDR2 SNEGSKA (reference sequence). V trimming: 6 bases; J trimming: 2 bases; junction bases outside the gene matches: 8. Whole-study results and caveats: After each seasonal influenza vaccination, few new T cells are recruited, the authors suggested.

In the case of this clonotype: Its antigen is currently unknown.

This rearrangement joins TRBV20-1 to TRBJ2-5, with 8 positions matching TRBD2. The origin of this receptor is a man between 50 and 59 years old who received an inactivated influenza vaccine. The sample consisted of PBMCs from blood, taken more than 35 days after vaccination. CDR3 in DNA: TGCAGTGCGAGGGGACTAGTTCTGCAAGAGACCCAGTACTTC. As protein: CSARGLVLQETQYF.